This TCR beta chain was observed in a study of regulatory T cells in long-lasting Graves disease. Study results and caveats: Newly diagnosed Graves' patients had higher TCR diversity than persistent ones.

Time point noted: persistent/refractory GD, antithyroid drugs over 5 years with positive TRAb. The TCR library used RNA extracted from PBMCs. This clonotype occurred many times. Its antigen is unidentified. In building TCR beta libraries, iRepertoire HTBI primers were used together with Arm-PCR of CDR3 regions. Authors' analysis steps: From all samples, identification returned 12 to 15 TRBJ and approximately 62 TRBV segments. TCRdb called the multiplex PCR reads again in MiXCR, with one record for every CDR3 protein. The V and J calls, along with clone size, are taken from TCRdb and not from the paper's own processing. The table lists roughly 490,000 distinct CDR3 sequences, about 20% of them singletons, with around 14% in the top ten. CDR3 length: 13 residues. Germline V gives CDR1 SGHTA, CDR2 FQGNSA. The ends were cut back, 8 bases at V and 9 bases at J, with 17 bases in the middle.

The sample was peripheral blood mononuclear cells (PBMCs), taken when the disease was refractory, from a patient treated with antithyroid drugs. The receptor was derived from a female donor with Graves disease. This chain joins TRBV7-2 and TRBJ1-5; D remains unclear. Here the CDR3 reads CASALRREAPQHF. The DNA for the CDR3 is TGTGCCAGCGCGTTACGGAGGGAGGCGCCCCAGCATTTT.